This T cell receptor beta chain is from a study of monozygotic twins with inflammatory bowel disease. In germline, CDR1 is MDHEN, CDR2 SYDVKM. The CDR3 extends over 12 amino acids. After re-calling the 5' RACE reads, TCRdb lists one entry per CDR3 protein, DNA absent. Recorded here are around 40,000 distinct CDR3 sequences; the top ten clones represent more than 4.5%. The origin of this receptor is a human donor with ulcerative colitis or Crohn's disease, or a healthy co-twin of an affected twin (not recorded which). Sequencing was carried out using blood. The chain carries TRBV28 and TRBJ2-7. The CDR3 region is CASSSVTYEQYF.